What follows is one T cell receptor beta chain and its context. Compared with germline, one end of the junction differs, possibly owing to a read error. TCR alpha and beta CDR3 regions were amplified from RNA using iRepertoire nested multiplex PCR. Input was about 85-450 ng of tissue mRNA or PBMC total RNA. TCRdb itself ran the multiplex PCR reads through MiXCR, one entry per CDR3 protein. The sample includes more than 300,000 distinct CDR3 sequences, roughly two fifths of them seen just once. The CDR3 spans 17 residues. In germline, CDR1 is MNHEY, CDR2 SMNVEV (reference sequence). This sample is part of a study of glioma-infiltrating T cells.

The clonotype originates from a human donor with low-grade glioma or glioblastoma, undergoing nonglioma brain surgery, or in good health (not recorded which). The sample comprised glioma tissue, nonneoplastic brain tissue, or PBMCs (not recorded which). This chain links TRBV27 with TRBJ2-7; D perhaps matches TRBD2 (6 bases). Written as DNA, the CDR3 is TGTGCCTGCAGTTCACCGGGACTCCGACGGACTACCTACGAGCAGTACTTC. The encoded protein is CACSSPGLRRTTYEQYF.